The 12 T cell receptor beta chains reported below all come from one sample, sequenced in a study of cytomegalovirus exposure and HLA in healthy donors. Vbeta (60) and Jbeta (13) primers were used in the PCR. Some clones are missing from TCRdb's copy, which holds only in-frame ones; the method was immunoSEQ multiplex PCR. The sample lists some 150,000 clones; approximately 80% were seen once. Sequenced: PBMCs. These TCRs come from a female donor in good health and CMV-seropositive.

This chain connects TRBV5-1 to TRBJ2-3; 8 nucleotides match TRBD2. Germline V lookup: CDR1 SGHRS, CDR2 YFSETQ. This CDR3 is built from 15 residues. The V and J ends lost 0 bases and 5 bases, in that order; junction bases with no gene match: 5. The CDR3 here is CASSLAAGDGDTQYF. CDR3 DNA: TGCGCCAGCAGCTTGGCAGCGGGAGATGGAGATACGCAGTATTTT.

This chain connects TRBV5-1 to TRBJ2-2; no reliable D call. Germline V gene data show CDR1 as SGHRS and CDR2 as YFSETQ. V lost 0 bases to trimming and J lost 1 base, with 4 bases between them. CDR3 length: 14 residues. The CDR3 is CASSLAGNTGELFF. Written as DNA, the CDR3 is TGCGCCAGCAGCTTGGCGGGGAACACCGGGGAGCTGTTTTTT.

DNA of the CDR3: TGTGCCAGCAGCGTAGGGACTAGCGGGGGCCCCGAGGGGAGCACAGATACGCAGTATTTT. This sequence encodes CASSVGTSGGPEGSTDTQYF. The chain joins TRBV9 to TRBJ2-3; 13 bases are shared with TRBD2. CDR3 length equals 20 residues. The V gene's germline CDR1 is SGDLS and CDR2 YYNGEE. J gave up 0 bases and V 0 bases, and 10 bases lay outside the gene matches.

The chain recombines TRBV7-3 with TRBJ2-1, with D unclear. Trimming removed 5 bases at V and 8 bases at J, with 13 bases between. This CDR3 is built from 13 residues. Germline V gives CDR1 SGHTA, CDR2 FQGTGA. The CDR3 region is CASSINRRDEQFF. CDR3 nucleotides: TGTGCCAGCAGCATTAACCGTCGGGATGAGCAGTTCTTC.

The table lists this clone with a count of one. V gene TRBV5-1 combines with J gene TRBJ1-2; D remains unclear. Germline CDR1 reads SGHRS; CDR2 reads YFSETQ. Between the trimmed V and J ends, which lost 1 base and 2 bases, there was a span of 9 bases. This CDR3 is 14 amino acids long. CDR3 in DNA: TGCGCCAGCAGCTTGACTAGCGGGAACTATGGCTACACCTTC. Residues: CASSLTSGNYGYTF. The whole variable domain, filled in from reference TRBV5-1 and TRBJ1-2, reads KAGVTQTPRYLIKTRGQQVTLSCSPISGHRSVSWYQQTPGQGLQFLFEYFSETQRNKGNFPGRFSGRQFSNSRSEMNVSTLELGDSALYLCASSLTSGNYGYTFGSGTRLTVV.

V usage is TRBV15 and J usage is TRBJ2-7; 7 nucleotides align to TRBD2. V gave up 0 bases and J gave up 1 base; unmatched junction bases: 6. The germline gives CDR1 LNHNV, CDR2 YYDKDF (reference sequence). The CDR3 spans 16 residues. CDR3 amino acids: CATSRERGLQSYEQYF. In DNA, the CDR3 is TGTGCCACCAGCAGAGAACGGGGACTACAATCCTACGAGCAGTACTTC.

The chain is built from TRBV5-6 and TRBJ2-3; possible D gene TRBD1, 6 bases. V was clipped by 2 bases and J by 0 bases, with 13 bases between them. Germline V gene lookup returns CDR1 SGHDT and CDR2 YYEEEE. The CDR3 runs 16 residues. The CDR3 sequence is CASSLQGWISTDTQYF. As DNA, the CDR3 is TGTGCCAGCAGCTTACAGGGTTGGATCAGCACAGATACGCAGTATTTT.

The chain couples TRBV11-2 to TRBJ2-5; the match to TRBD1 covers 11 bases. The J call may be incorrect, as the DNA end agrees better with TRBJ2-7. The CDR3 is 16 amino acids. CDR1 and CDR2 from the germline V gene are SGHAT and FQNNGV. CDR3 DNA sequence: TGTGCCAGCAGCTTAGCCCCGGGACAGGGGGTCTACGAGCAGTACTTC. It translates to CASSLAPGQGVYEQYF.

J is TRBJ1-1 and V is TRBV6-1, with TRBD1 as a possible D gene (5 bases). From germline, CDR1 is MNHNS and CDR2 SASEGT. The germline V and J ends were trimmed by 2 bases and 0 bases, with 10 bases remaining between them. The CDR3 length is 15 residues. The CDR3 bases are TGTGCCAGCAGTGAACTGGGGGGGATGAACACTGAAGCTTTCTTT. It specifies CASSELGGMNTEAFF.

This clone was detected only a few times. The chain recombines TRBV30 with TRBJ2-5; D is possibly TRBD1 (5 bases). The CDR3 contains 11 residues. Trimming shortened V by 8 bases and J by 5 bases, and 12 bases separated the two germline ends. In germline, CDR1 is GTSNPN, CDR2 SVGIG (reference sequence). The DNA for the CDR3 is TGTGCCCGCAGGGTTTTGGAGACCCAGTACTTC. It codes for CARRVLETQYF.

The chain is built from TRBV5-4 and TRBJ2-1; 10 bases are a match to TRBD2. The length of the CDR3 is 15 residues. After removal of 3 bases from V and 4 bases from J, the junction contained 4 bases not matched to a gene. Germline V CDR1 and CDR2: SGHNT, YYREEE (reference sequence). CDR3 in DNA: TGTGCCAGCAGCTCGGGACTAGCGTTTTACAATGAGCAGTTCTTC. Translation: CASSSGLAFYNEQFF. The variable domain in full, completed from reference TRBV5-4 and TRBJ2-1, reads ETGVTQSPTHLIKTRGQQVTLRCSSQSGHNTVSWYQQALGQGPQFIFQYYREEENGRGNFPPRFSGLQFPNYSSELNVNALELDDSALYLCASSSGLAFYNEQFFGPGTRLTVL.

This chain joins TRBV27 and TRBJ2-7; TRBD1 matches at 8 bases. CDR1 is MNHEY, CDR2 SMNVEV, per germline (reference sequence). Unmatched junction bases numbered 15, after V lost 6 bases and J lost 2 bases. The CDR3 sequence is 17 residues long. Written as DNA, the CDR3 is TGTGCCAGCAGCCCACAGGGGGGATGGGGGTACCCCTACGAGCAGTACTTC. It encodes CASSPQGGWGYPYEQYF.